These T cell receptor beta chains were read from a single sample in a study of blood T cell repertoires in COVID-19. TCRdb keeps only in-frame clones here, not all; method: immunoSEQ multiplex PCR. The sample lists around 250,000 clones; about 80% were seen once. The sample comprised PBMCs or T cells enriched from blood (not recorded which). These receptors were collected from a man aged 45-60 years who had recovered from COVID-19. Both conserved end residues are part of each CDR3. Fields, in order: D gene, V gene, J gene, clone size, CDR3 protein, CDR3 DNA. A D gene is named only where the DNA matches it firmly. A clone size is listed for some rows: how often the clone was seen (once, few, many), or a class if it is expanded.

TRBD1	TRBV5-1	TRBJ1-4	NA	CASSPGQGPPTNEKLFF	TGCGCCAGCAGCCCGGGACAGGGGCCCCCAACTAATGAAAAACTGTTTTTT
TRBD2	TRBV5-5	TRBJ2-7	NA	CASSREAGPYEQYF	TGTGCCAGCAGCCGGGAGGCAGGGCCCTACGAGCAGTACTTC
NA	TRBV15	TRBJ2-6	many	CATSRRVSGANVLTF	TGTGCCACCAGCAGGCGGGTCTCTGGGGCCAACGTCCTGACTTTC
TRBD1	TRBV9	TRBJ2-7	NA	CATTPPTGGYEQYF	TGTGCCACCACCCCCCCGACAGGGGGCTACGAGCAGTACTTC
NA	TRBV7-3	TRBJ2-5	NA	CASSLESKQTQYF	TGTGCCAGCAGCCTAGAATCTAAGCAGACCCAGTACTTC
TRBD1	TRBV7-9	TRBJ1-2	NA	CASSLALGGRYGYTF	TGTGCCAGCAGCTTAGCGCTAGGGGGCCGCTATGGCTACACCTTC
NA	TRBV3-1/TRBV3-2	TRBJ1-1	NA	CASSPASGLNTEAFF	TGTGCCAGCAGCCCCGCTAGCGGGCTGAACACTGAAGCTTTCTTT
TRBD2	TRBV5-1	TRBJ2-3	NA	CASSNGLAGVTDTQYF	TGCGCCAGCAGCAATGGACTAGCGGGAGTGACAGATACGCAGTATTTT
NA	TRBV11-2	TRBJ2-7	NA	CASSERFPGEQYF	TGTGCCAGCAGCGAACGTTTCCCAGGGGAGCAGTACTTC
TRBD1	TRBV5-1	TRBJ2-7	NA	CASRQGDLYEQYF	TGCGCCAGCCGACAGGGAGACCTCTACGAGCAGTACTTC
TRBD1	TRBV3-1/TRBV3-2	TRBJ2-3	NA	CASSLFIGTGAPDTQYF	TGTGCCAGCAGCCTATTCATCGGGACAGGGGCCCCAGATACGCAGTATTTT
TRBD2	TRBV7-3	TRBJ2-3	NA	CASSRGGSTDTQYF	TGTGCCAGCAGCCGGGGGGGATCCACAGATACGCAGTATTTT
TRBD1	TRBV5-4	TRBJ1-1	NA	CASSRQGESEAFF	TGTGCCAGCAGCCGACAGGGGGAAAGTGAAGCTTTCTTT
NA	TRBV5-1	TRBJ1-5	NA	CASSPIELQGGNQPQHF	TGCGCCAGCAGCCCAATCGAATTACAGGGAGGCAATCAGCCCCAGCATTTT
TRBD1	TRBV4-1	TRBJ1-3	NA	CASSQGTGSGNTIYF	TGCGCCAGCAGCCAAGGGACAGGGTCTGGAAACACCATATATTTT
NA	TRBV18	TRBJ2-2	NA	CASSPRQSTGELFF	TGTGCCAGCTCACCACGTCAGTCAACCGGGGAGCTGTTTTTT
NA	TRBV3-1/TRBV3-2	TRBJ2-1	NA	CASSQVGLALTLNEQFF	TGTGCCAGCAGCCAAGTAGGGCTAGCGTTGACCCTCAATGAGCAGTTCTTC
TRBD1	TRBV28	TRBJ1-1	NA	CASSGQGAHTEAFF	TGTGCCAGCAGTGGGCAGGGGGCACATACTGAAGCTTTCTTT
NA	TRBV10-2	TRBJ2-2	NA	CASSNTLDTLTGELFF	TGCGCCAGCAGTAATACTCTGGACACTCTCACCGGGGAGCTGTTTTTT
NA	TRBV5-1	TRBJ1-1	NA	CASSLEWGSTEAFF	TGCGCCAGCAGCTTGGAATGGGGCTCCACTGAAGCTTTCTTT
NA	TRBV5-4	TRBJ1-2	NA	CASSFTQGSGGYTF	TGTGCCAGCAGCTTCACACAGGGTTCGGGCGGCTACACCTTC
NA	TRBV3-1/TRBV3-2	TRBJ2-4	once	CASSPRGSAVAKNIQYF	TGTGCCAGCAGCCCGCGAGGGTCGGCGGTAGCCAAAAACATTCAGTACTTC
TRBD1	TRBV5-1	TRBJ2-5	NA	CASRAGQGQETQYF	TGCGCCAGCAGGGCCGGACAGGGCCAAGAGACCCAGTACTTC
TRBD1	TRBV5-1	TRBJ1-1	NA	CASSLQGYGNTEAFF	TGCGCCAGCAGCTTACAGGGGTACGGGAACACTGAAGCTTTCTTT
NA	TRBV28	TRBJ2-7	NA	CASSYGYGDTNSPHNYEQYF	TGTGCCAGCAGTTATGGATACGGGGACACAAATTCCCCCCACAACTACGAGCAGTACTTC
NA	TRBV18	TRBJ2-2	few	CASSSFDSRNTGELFF	TGTGCCAGCTCATCGTTCGACTCCAGGAACACCGGGGAGCTGTTTTTT
TRBD1	TRBV12-5	TRBJ1-4	NA	CASGQGDATNEKLFF	TGTGCTAGTGGTCAGGGGGATGCGACTAATGAAAAACTGTTTTTT
TRBD2	TRBV9	TRBJ2-2	NA	CASSVGLAETNTGELFF	TGTGCCAGCAGCGTGGGACTAGCGGAGACGAACACCGGGGAGCTGTTTTTT
NA	TRBV29-1	TRBJ1-5	NA	CSVGQNNQPQHF	TGCAGCGTTGGACAGAACAATCAGCCCCAGCATTTT
NA	TRBV19	TRBJ1-6	NA	CASSMGREDSPLHF	TGTGCCAGTAGTATGGGCAGGGAGGATTCACCCCTCCACTTT
NA	TRBV18	TRBJ2-7	NA	CASSPQTGGDEQYF	TGTGCCAGCTCACCCCAAACCGGTGGAGACGAGCAGTACTTC
NA	TRBV6-5	TRBJ2-7	NA	CASTEGHIGQYF	TGTGCCAGCACCGAGGGACACATTGGGCAGTACTTC
TRBD2	TRBV7-3	TRBJ2-5	NA	CASSFEGQRGETQYF	TGTGCCAGCAGCTTTGAGGGGCAGCGGGGGGAGACCCAGTACTTC
TRBD1	TRBV5-1	TRBJ2-7	once	CASTRTGSYEQYF	TGCGCCAGCACCCGGACAGGATCCTACGAGCAGTACTTC
TRBD1	TRBV29-1	TRBJ2-7	NA	CSVVRDRNYEQYF	TGCAGCGTGGTCCGGGACAGAAACTACGAGCAGTACTTC
NA	TRBV6-1	TRBJ1-4	NA	CASSELGSIGEKLFF	TGTGCCAGCAGTGAATTGGGCAGCATAGGTGAAAAACTGTTTTTT
NA	TRBV12-3/TRBV12-4	TRBJ2-1	once	CASSYSGNEQFF	TGTGCCAGCAGCTACAGCGGCAATGAGCAGTTCTTC
NA	TRBV5-1	TRBJ2-2	NA	CASSLKGGPGELFF	TGCGCCAGCAGCCTAAAAGGGGGTCCCGGGGAGCTGTTTTTT
NA	TRBV18	TRBJ2-7	NA	CASSPTTGLTYEQYF	TGTGCCAGCTCACCAACCACAGGGCTTACCTACGAGCAGTACTTC
NA	TRBV6-2/TRBV6-3	TRBJ1-5	NA	CASSYSPGVGWPQHF	TGTGCCAGCAGTTACAGTCCAGGGGTAGGGTGGCCCCAGCATTTT
NA	TRBV5-1	TRBJ2-3	NA	CASSPGTGLSSTDTQYF	TGCGCCAGCAGTCCGGGAACGGGACTGTCTAGCACAGATACGCAGTATTTT
TRBD2	TRBV6-5	TRBJ2-3	NA	CASSSPAGFENTQYF	TGTGCCAGCAGTTCACCAGCGGGGTTCGAGAATACGCAGTATTTT
NA	TRBV6-6	TRBJ2-7	NA	CASRQPGRYEQYF	TGTGCCAGCAGGCAGCCAGGGAGGTACGAGCAGTACTTC
TRBD2	TRBV6-5	TRBJ2-1	NA	CASRKQPGLVQFF	TGTGCCAGCAGAAAACAACCGGGACTAGTCCAGTTCTTC
NA	TRBV20-1	TRBJ1-1	few	CSARPGAEAFF	TGCAGTGCCCGCCCAGGGGCTGAAGCTTTCTTT
TRBD1	TRBV10-3	TRBJ2-1	NA	CAISGSRGLSTYNEQFF	TGTGCCATCAGTGGATCCAGGGGGCTGAGTACCTACAATGAGCAGTTCTTC